These 5 T cell receptor beta chains were all obtained from the same sample, sequenced in a study of CD8+ T cells in alopecia areata. Extraction of RNA preceded its reverse transcription into cDNA, which served as the sequencing template. Some clones are missing from TCRdb's copy, which holds only in-frame ones; the method was immunoSEQ multiplex PCR. The repertoire holds about 280,000 clones, with 58% as singletons. Noted treatment: oral pan-JAK inhibitor, 5-10 mg twice daily. The material sequenced was CD4+ T cells sorted from blood, taken at week 24, from a patient treated with tofacitinib. These receptors originate from a human donor with alopecia areata.

The chain carries TRBV28 and TRBJ2-3, with 10 bases matching TRBD1. Germline V gene data show CDR1 as MDHEN and CDR2 as SYDVKM. The length of the CDR3 is 16 residues. Germline trimming cut 7 bases from V and 5 bases from J; bases unmatched to any gene: 12. The CDR3 spells CASNQPGQGQGDTQYF. CDR3 DNA: TGTGCCAGCAATCAACCGGGACAGGGGCAAGGAGATACGCAGTATTTT.

The rearrangement uses TRBV4-1 and TRBJ2-1; D possibly matches TRBD1 or TRBD2 (5 bases each). CDR3 length: 17 amino acids. Deletions cut 4 bases from V and 4 bases from J, with 20 bases between. CDR1 is MGHRA, CDR2 YSYEKL, per germline. For the CDR3, the DNA is TGCGCCAGCAGCCCACGTCCTCCCGGGGCAGGTTACAATGAGCAGTTCTTC. Translating it yields CASSPRPPGAGYNEQFF.

This sequence joins TRBV6-5 and TRBJ2-7; D gene ambiguous. The V and J ends lost 5 bases and 3 bases respectively, with 5 bases between them. Germline V gene sequence: CDR1 MNHEY, CDR2 SVGAGI. The CDR3 contains 11 residues. The DNA of the CDR3 is TGTGCCAGCAGTACCGGCTACGAGCAGTACTTC. Amino acids: CASSTGYEQYF.

This clone was detected a few times. The chain uses TRBV7-2 and TRBJ1-1; a possible D gene is TRBD1 (5 bases). This CDR3 region has 15 residues. Trimming cost V 1 base and J 3 bases, with 12 bases left between them. CDR1 and CDR2 from the germline V gene are SGHTA and FQGNSA. CDR3 sequence (DNA): TGTGCCAGCAGCTTAGATAGGGGTGGGGACACTGAAGCTTTCTTT. Its translation: CASSLDRGGDTEAFF.

The chain couples TRBV25-1 to TRBJ2-5, with 9 nucleotides matching TRBD2. With V trimmed by 1 base and J by 2 bases, 5 bases remained unmatched. Germline CDR1 is MGHDK and CDR2 is SYGVNS. This CDR3 region has 16 residues. The CDR3 protein is CASSEFLAGLQETQYF. In DNA, the CDR3 is TGTGCCAGCAGTGAATTTCTAGCGGGGTTACAAGAGACCCAGTACTTC. The whole variable domain, remainder taken from reference TRBV25-1 and TRBJ2-5, is EADIYQTPRYLVIGTGKKITLECSQTMGHDKMYWYQQDPGMELHLIHYSYGVNSTEKGDLSSESTVSRIRTEHFPLTLESARPSHTSQYLCASSEFLAGLQETQYFGPGTRLLVL.